Below, 5 T cell receptor beta chains from the same sample are listed, as sequenced in a study of blood T cell repertoires in COVID-19. Libraries were prepared by immunoSEQ multiplex PCR; TCRdb keeps only in-frame clonotypes and omits some of them. The sample carries fewer than 200,000 clones, 70% to 85% recorded once. The source material was peripheral blood. These receptors were collected from a woman aged 80 or over with acute or convalescent COVID-19.

The rearrangement joins TRBV4-2 to TRBJ1-4, with 8 bases fitting TRBD1. The ends lost 1 base at V and 8 bases at J; junction bases unmatched: 9. Germline V gene lookup returns CDR1 LGHNA and CDR2 YNFKEQ. The CDR3 sequence is 16 residues long. CDR3 coding DNA: TGTGCCAGCAGCCAAGCCTGGACAGGGCTGGGGGAAAAACTGTTTTTT. It specifies CASSQAWTGLGEKLFF.

The gene calls are TRBV19 and TRBJ2-7; possible D gene TRBD2, 6 bases. This CDR3 comprises 13 residues. Trimming shortened V by 1 base and J by 3 bases, and 7 bases separated the two germline ends. Germline assignment: CDR1 LNHDA and CDR2 SQIVND (reference sequence). The CDR3 loop reads CASSIAGVYEQYF. For the CDR3, the DNA is TGTGCCAGTAGTATAGCGGGAGTCTACGAGCAGTACTTC.

For the CDR3, the DNA is TGTGCCAGCACCTATATAGCGGGAGGGCCCAATGAGCAGTTCTTC. Its protein is CASTYIAGGPNEQFF. The chain recombines TRBV11-2 with TRBJ2-1; 11 nucleotides align to TRBD2. Germline V gene sequence: CDR1 SGHAT, CDR2 FQNNGV. V shed 7 bases, J shed 6 bases, and the junction held 8 bases outside the gene matches. This CDR3 region has 15 residues.

The chain has TRBV6-5 and TRBJ2-7, with 7 bases fitting TRBD1. CDR1 is MNHEY, CDR2 SVGAGI, per germline. Trimming removed 5 bases from V and 8 bases from J; junction bases left unmatched: 12. The CDR3 runs 14 residues. The CDR3, as DNA: TGTGCCAGCAGTACTCGGACAGGTTTCATTCAGCAGTACTTC. Its protein is CASSTRTGFIQQYF.

This chain uses TRBV5-1 with TRBJ1-1, with a tentative D call TRBD1 (5 bases). Trimming took 4 bases from V and 1 from J, leaving 11 bases between them. This CDR3 is built from 14 residues. CDR1 SGHRS and CDR2 YFSETQ come from the germline V gene. For the CDR3, the DNA is TGCGCCAGCAGCCCGTATACAGGGAACACTGAAGCTTTCTTT. Protein: CASSPYTGNTEAFF. The full variable domain, completed using reference TRBV5-1 and TRBJ1-1, is KAGVTQTPRYLIKTRGQQVTLSCSPISGHRSVSWYQQTPGQGLQFLFEYFSETQRNKGNFPGRFSGRQFSNSRSEMNVSTLELGDSALYLCASSPYTGNTEAFFGQGTRLTVV.